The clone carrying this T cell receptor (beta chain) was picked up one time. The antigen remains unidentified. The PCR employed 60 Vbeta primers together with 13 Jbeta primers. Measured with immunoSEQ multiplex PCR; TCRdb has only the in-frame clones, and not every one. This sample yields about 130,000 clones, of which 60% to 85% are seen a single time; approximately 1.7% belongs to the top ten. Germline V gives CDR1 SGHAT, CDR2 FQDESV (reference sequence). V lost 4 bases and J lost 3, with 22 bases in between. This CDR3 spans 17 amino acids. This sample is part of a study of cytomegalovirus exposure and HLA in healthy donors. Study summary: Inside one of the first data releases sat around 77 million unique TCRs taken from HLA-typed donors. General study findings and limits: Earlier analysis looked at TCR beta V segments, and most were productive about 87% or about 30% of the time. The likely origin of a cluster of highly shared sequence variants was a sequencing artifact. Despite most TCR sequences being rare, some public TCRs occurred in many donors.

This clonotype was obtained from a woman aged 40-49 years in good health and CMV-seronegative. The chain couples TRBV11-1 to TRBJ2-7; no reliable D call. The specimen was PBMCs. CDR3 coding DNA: TGTGCCAGCAGCTCCCTCCGAGCCGGCCCCGGGTACTACGAGCAGTACTTC. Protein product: CASSSLRAGPGYYEQYF.